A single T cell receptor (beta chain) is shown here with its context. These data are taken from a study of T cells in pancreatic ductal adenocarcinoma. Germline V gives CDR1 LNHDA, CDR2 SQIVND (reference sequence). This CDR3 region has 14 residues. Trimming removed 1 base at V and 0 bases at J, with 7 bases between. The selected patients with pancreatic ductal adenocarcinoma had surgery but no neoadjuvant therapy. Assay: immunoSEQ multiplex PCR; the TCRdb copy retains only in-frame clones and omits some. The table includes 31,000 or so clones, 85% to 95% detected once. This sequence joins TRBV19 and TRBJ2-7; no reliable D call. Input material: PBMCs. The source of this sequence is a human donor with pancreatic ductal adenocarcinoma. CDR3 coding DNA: TGTGCCAGTAGTATAGGGGCCAGCTCCTACGAGCAGTACTTC. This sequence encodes CASSIGASSYEQYF.